This T cell receptor (beta chain) was obtained from a study of CXCR3-negative and CXCR3-positive naive CD8 T cells. General observations from the study: Memory CD8+ cells showed much lower diversity, while both naive subsets were comparably high. Researchers report that CXCR3-positive naive cells carry more hydrophobic TRB CDR3s than CXCR3-negative naive cells. The authors found comparable surface CD5 between naive subsets and inferred TCR strength from TRB CDR3 properties. Cryopreserved PBMCs had partly decreased CXCR3 expression; fresh PBMCs were used in most assays.

Of note for this clonotype: The antigen remains undetermined.

Through 5' RACE with UMI labels, the TRB cDNA libraries were prepared. TCRdb reprocessed the 5' RACE reads, with one entry per CDR3 protein and no DNA. The specimen's table records over 100,000 distinct CDR3 sequences. The sorting of each CD8+ T cell subset was done in triplicate, at 250,000 to 300,000 cells each. Sequencing input: naive CXCR3+ CD8+ T cells from blood. The sample's subset: CD45RO-CCR7+CD27+CD95- naive CD8+ T cells expressing CXCR3 (TNR3+). This clonotype was obtained from a human donor in good health. Some clones in this sample may be carry-over from other donors' samples.

CDR3: CASSLGGFTEAFF. The V gene is TRBV7-9, the J gene TRBJ1-1; TCRdb's D gene call, TRBD1, goes unchecked for lack of DNA. The CDR3 extends over 13 amino acids. Germline CDR1 and CDR2: SEHNR and FQNEAQ (reference sequence).